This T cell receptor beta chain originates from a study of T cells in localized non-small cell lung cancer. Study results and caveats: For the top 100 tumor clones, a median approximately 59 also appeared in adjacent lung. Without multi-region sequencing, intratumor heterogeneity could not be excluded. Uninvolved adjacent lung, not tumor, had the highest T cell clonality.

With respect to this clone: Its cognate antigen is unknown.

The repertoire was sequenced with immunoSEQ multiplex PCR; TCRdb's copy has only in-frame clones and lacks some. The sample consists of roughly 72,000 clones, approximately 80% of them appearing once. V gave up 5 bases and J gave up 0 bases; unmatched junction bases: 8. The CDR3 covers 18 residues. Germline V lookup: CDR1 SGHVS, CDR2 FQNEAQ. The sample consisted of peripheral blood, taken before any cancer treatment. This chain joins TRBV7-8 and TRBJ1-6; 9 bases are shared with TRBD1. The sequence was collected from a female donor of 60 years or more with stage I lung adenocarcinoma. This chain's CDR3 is CASSLTGQGNSYNSPLHF. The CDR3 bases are TGTGCCAGCAGCCTCACGGGACAGGGCAACTCCTATAATTCACCCCTCCACTTT.